The T cell receptor (beta chain) under discussion was sequenced for a study of human T cells and chemical hapten exposure. Trimming removed 3 bases at V and 0 bases at J, with 6 bases between. The CDR3 sequence is 14 residues long. The time point: pre-sensitization, week 0. As to treatment: therapeutic diphenylcyclopropenone sensitization with weekly scalp DPC. The authors extracted total RNA from unfractionated whole blood. Library construction involved attaching unique molecular identifiers to individual cDNA molecules, which allowed quantitative, reproducible TCR counting. Each CDR3 protein is one row after TCRdb ran MiXCR on the RACE reads. The data contain roughly 380,000 distinct CDR3 sequences, 5.1% of them singletons.

The chain is built from TRBV12-3 or TRBV12-4 and TRBJ1-3; D unresolved. The sequences come from whole blood, collected in connection with sensitization to the hapten diphenylcyclopropenone (DPC). This clonotype originated in a woman aged 50 to 65 with alopecia areata. Some clones in this sample may be carry-over from other donors' samples. CDR3 sequence reads: CASSLADSGNTIYF. CDR3 bases: TGTGCCAGCAGTTTGGCAGACTCTGGAAACACCATATATTTT.